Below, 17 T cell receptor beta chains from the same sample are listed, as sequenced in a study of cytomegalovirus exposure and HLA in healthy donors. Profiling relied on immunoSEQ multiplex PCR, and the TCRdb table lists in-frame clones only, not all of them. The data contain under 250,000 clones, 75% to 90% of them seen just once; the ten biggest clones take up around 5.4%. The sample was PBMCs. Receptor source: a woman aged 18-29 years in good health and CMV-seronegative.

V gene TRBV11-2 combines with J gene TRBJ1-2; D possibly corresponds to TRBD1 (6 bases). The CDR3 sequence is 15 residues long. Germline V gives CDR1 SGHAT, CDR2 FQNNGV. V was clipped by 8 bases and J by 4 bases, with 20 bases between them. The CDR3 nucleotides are TGTGCCAGCGGGAGGGGGAACTCGAGGACCTATGGCTACACCTTC. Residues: CASGRGNSRTYGYTF.

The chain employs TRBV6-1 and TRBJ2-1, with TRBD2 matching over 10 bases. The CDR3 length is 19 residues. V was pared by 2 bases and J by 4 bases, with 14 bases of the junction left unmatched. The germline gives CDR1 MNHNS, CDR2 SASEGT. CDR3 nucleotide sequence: TGTGCCAGCAGTGAAACCCTAGCGGGGGCCCTTAACGGTTACAATGAGCAGTTCTTC. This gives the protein CASSETLAGALNGYNEQFF.

The CDR3 coding sequence is TGTGCCAGCAGTGAATTTCGTGAGGGGGCGACCTCTGGAAACACCATATATTTT. Its translation is CASSEFREGATSGNTIYF. The V gene is TRBV25-1, the J gene TRBJ1-3, with TRBD1 matching over 7 bases. This CDR3 contains 18 residues. V lost 1 base and J lost 0; bases outside the gene matches: 9. CDR1 MGHDK and CDR2 SYGVNS come from the germline V gene.

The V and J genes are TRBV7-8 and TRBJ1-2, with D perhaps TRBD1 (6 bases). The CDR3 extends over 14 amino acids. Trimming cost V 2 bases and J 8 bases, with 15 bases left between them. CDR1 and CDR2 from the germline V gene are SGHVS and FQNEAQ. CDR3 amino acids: CASSLYTGSWGYTF. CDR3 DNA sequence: TGTGCCAGCAGCTTATACACAGGGAGTTGGGGCTACACCTTC.

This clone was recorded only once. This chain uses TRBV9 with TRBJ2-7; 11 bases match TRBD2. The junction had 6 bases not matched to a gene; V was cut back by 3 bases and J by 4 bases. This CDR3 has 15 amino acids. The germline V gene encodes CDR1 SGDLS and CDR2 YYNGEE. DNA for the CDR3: TGTGCCAGCAGCGCTCTAGCGGGGGGATTTTACGAGCAGTACTTC. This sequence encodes CASSALAGGFYEQYF.

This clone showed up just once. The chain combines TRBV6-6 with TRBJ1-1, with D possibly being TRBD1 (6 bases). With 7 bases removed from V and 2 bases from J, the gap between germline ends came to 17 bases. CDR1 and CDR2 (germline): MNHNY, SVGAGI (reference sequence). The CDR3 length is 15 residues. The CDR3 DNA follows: TGTGCCAGCAACCCAGGACAGAGAACAAACACTGAAGCTTTCTTT. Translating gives CASNPGQRTNTEAFF.

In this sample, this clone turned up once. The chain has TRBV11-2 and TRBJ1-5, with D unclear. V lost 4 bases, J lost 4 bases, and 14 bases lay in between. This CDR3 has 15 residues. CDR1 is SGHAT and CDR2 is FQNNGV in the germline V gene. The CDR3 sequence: CASSSGGSVNQPQHF. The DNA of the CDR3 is TGTGCCAGCAGCTCAGGAGGGTCAGTGAATCAGCCCCAGCATTTT.

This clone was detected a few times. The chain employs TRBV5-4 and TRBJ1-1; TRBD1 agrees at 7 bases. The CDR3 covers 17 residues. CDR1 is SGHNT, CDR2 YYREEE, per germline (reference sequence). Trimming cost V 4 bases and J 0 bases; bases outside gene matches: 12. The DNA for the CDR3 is TGTGCCAGCAGCCTGAGAAGGGGAGGGGGCATGAACACTGAAGCTTTCTTT. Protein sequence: CASSLRRGGGMNTEAFF.

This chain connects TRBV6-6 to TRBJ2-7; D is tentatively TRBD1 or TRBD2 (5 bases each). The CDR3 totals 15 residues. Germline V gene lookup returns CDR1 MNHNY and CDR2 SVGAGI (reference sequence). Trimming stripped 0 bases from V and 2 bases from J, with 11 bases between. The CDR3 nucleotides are TGTGCCAGCAGTTACTCTGATACGGGGCCCTACGAGCAGTACTTC. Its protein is CASSYSDTGPYEQYF.

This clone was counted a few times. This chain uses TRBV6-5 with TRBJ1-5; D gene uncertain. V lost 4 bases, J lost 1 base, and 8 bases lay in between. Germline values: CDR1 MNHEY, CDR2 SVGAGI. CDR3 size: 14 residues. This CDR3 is CASSSGGSNQPQHF. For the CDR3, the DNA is TGTGCCAGCAGTTCTGGCGGAAGCAATCAGCCCCAGCATTTT.

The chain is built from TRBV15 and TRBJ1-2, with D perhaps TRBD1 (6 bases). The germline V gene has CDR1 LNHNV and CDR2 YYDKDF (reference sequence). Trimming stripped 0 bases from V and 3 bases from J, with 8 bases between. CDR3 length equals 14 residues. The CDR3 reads CATSRDTGYYGYTF. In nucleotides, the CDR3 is TGTGCCACCAGCAGAGACACAGGGTACTATGGCTACACCTTC.

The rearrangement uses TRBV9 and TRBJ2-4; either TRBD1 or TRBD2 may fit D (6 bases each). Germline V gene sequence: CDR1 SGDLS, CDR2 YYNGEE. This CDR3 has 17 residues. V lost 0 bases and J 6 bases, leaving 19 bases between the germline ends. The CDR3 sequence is CASSVGGASLSSNIQYF. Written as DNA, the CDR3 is TGTGCCAGCAGCGTAGGGGGGGCTAGTCTCTCATCAAACATTCAGTACTTC.

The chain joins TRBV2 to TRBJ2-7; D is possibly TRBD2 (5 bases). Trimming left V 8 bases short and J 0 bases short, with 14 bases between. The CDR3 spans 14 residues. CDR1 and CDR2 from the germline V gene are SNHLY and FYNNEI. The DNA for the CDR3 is TGTGCCAGCTCGCGCGGGTTACTCTCCTACGAGCAGTACTTC. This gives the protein CASSRGLLSYEQYF.

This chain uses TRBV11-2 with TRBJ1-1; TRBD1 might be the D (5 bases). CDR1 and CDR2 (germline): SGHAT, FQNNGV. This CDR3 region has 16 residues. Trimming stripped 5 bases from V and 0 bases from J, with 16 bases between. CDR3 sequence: CASSLLAGTVNTEAFF. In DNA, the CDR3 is TGTGCCAGCAGCCTGTTGGCGGGGACGGTGAACACTGAAGCTTTCTTT.

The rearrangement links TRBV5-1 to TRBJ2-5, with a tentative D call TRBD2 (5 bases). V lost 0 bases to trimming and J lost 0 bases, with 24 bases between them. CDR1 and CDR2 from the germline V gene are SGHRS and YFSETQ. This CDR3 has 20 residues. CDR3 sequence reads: CASSLAPRRAAPSYQETQYF. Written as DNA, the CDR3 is TGCGCCAGCAGCTTGGCCCCCCGGCGGGCAGCTCCATCGTACCAAGAGACCCAGTACTTC.

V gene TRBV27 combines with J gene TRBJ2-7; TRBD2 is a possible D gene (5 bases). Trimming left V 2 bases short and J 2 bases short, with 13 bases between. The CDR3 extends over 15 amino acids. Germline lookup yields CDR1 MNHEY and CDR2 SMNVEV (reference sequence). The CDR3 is CASSLRQERPYEQYF. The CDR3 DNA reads TGTGCCAGCAGTTTAAGGCAGGAGCGGCCCTACGAGCAGTACTTC.

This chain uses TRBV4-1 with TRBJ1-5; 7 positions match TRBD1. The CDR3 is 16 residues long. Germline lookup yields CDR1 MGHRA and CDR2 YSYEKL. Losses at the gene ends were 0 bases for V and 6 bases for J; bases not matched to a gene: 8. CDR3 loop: CASSQEQGLPGQPQHF. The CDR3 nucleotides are TGCGCCAGCAGCCAAGAACAGGGGTTGCCGGGTCAGCCCCAGCATTTT.